This T cell receptor beta chain appears in the sequencing data of a study of shared clonotypes between healthy human individuals. The study's findings and limits: In four donors, around 4.5% of naive CD4 clonotypes appeared in common. Some clonotypes were shared by all four sorted-subset donors, while others were not shared. The non-shared ones had lower generation probabilities than the shared ones.

To note about this clone: Its antigen is currently unknown.

Repertoires were generated with immunoSEQ multiplex PCR, while TCRdb's copy carries only in-frame clones and drops some. This table holds about a million clones, 76% found once. This TCR derives from a man younger than 35 in good health. Sequenced input: memory CD4+ T cells sorted from blood. The subset denotes: CD45RA-negative fraction.

This CDR3 is CASRGLAGGSYNEQFF. The CDR3 DNA reads as TGTGCCAGCAGGGGACTAGCGGGAGGATCCTACAATGAGCAGTTCTTC. V usage is TRBV6-6 and J usage is TRBJ2-1; the match to TRBD2 covers 15 bases. The length of the CDR3 is 16 residues. Trimming removed 6 bases from V and 1 base from J; junction bases left unmatched: 1. Germline V gene data show CDR1 as MNHNY and CDR2 as SVGAGI (reference sequence).